A selection of T cell receptor beta chains follows, all from one sample in a study of T cell responses to AZD1222 COVID-19 vaccine. TCRdb's table, derived via immunoSEQ multiplex PCR, lists solely in-frame clones and lacks some. Of about 69,000 clones listed, roughly 80% are singletons. The sample was peripheral blood, taken 28 days after the second AZD1222 dose. These receptors all stem from an adult who received the AZD1222 COVID-19 vaccine. Both conserved end residues are part of each CDR3. The D gene is left open where the match is weak. The size entry is marked missing in some rows and otherwise reads once, few, many or a size class.

V gene,D gene,J gene,clone size,CDR3 protein,CDR3 DNA
TRBV2,NA,TRBJ1-5,NA,CASSELSARRRDQPQHF,TGTGCCAGCAGCGAATTATCCGCGCGACGGCGGGATCAGCCCCAGCATTTT
TRBV18,NA,TRBJ2-2,NA,CASSPARANTGELFF,TGTGCCAGCTCACCAGCCAGGGCTAACACCGGGGAGCTGTTTTTT
TRBV7-9,NA,TRBJ1-2,NA,CASSLSYGYTF,TGTGCCAGCAGCTTGAGCTATGGCTACACCTTC
TRBV11-2,NA,TRBJ1-1,NA,CASSLNVRVGAEAFF,TGTGCCAGCAGCTTAAATGTCAGGGTAGGAGCTGAAGCTTTCTTT
TRBV2,NA,TRBJ1-5,few,CASSEANSNQPQHF,TGTGCCAGCAGTGAAGCAAATAGCAATCAGCCCCAGCATTTT
TRBV10-3,TRBD1,TRBJ1-1,NA,CAISESRDSGREAFF,TGTGCCATCAGTGAGTCCCGGGACAGCGGCAGGGAAGCTTTCTTT
TRBV9,TRBD2,TRBJ2-7,NA,CASSVGWREGPHEQYF,TGTGCCAGCAGCGTAGGGTGGCGGGAGGGCCCCCACGAGCAGTACTTC
TRBV12-3/TRBV12-4,NA,TRBJ1-2,NA,CASSLRDTYGYTF,TGTGCCAGCAGTTTAAGGGACACCTATGGCTACACCTTC
TRBV18,TRBD1,TRBJ2-2,NA,CASSPGTGYTGELFF,TGTGCCAGCTCCCCCGGGACAGGGTACACCGGGGAGCTGTTTTTT
TRBV5-1,NA,TRBJ1-4,once,CASQRGGTNEKLFF,TGCGCCAGCCAACGCGGAGGGACTAATGAAAAACTGTTTTTT
TRBV5-1,TRBD1,TRBJ1-1,few,CASSLDRGNTEAFF,TGCGCCAGCAGCTTGGACAGGGGTAACACTGAAGCTTTCTTT
TRBV10-3,TRBD1,TRBJ1-5,NA,CAISESLPGGQPQHF,TGTGCCATCAGTGAGTCCTTGCCAGGGGGCCAGCCCCAGCATTTT
TRBV5-1,NA,TRBJ1-2,NA,CASSRLGPLGSYTF,TGCGCCAGCAGCCGCCTAGGGCCCCTGGGGAGCTACACCTTC
TRBV7-9,NA,TRBJ2-3,NA,CASSPQRGAGTDTQYF,TGTGCCAGCAGCCCCCAACGGGGGGCGGGCACAGATACGCAGTATTTT
TRBV9,NA,TRBJ2-1,once,CASSVAGNGYNEQFF,TGTGCCAGCAGCGTAGCTGGAAACGGGTACAATGAGCAGTTCTTC
TRBV10-1,NA,TRBJ2-3,NA,CASSLQGGGTQYF,TGCGCCAGCAGTTTACAGGGAGGAGGTACGCAGTATTTT
TRBV5-1,TRBD1,TRBJ1-1,NA,CASSQGEGADTEAFF,TGCGCCAGCAGCCAGGGCGAGGGGGCTGACACTGAAGCTTTCTTT